This T cell receptor beta chain was captured in a study of OX40 agonist ivuxolimab in advanced cancers. Data came from immunoSEQ multiplex PCR; TCRdb stores just in-frame clones and leaves some out. The sample lists about 79,000 clones; 90% to 95% were seen once. CDR3 length: 17 residues. The V gene lost 1 base and the J gene lost 0 bases, with 12 bases spanning the gap. The V gene's germline CDR1 is SGHAT and CDR2 FQNNGV. The material was CD4+ or CD8+ T cells sorted from blood, obtained in a trial of the OX40 agonist ivuxolimab. V gene TRBV11-2 combines with J gene TRBJ1-4, with D maybe TRBD1 (5 bases). This TCR was recovered from an adult with an advanced solid tumor such as melanoma, head and neck, liver or kidney cancer. DNA for the CDR3: TGTGCCAGCAGCTTAGTTATCGGGGGACCAACTAATGAAAAACTGTTTTTT. Protein product: CASSLVIGGPTNEKLFF.